This TCR beta chain was recovered during a study of blood T cell repertoires in COVID-19. Sequencing was performed with immunoSEQ multiplex PCR; in TCRdb, only in-frame clones are kept and a portion is missing. In the table there are some 260,000 clones, more than 85% of which are singletons. Germline V gene data show CDR1 as LNHDA and CDR2 as SQIVND (reference sequence). This CDR3 contains 17 residues. V lost 5 bases, J lost 0 bases, and 18 bases lay in between. The specimen sequenced was PBMCs or T cells enriched from blood (not recorded which). V usage is TRBV19 and J usage is TRBJ2-3, with D perhaps matching TRBD2 (6 bases). The sequence was collected from a man aged 40-49 years who had recovered from COVID-19. CDR3 bases: TGTGCCAGTAGTTTACTACGGGGACTTTCTAGCACAGATACGCAGTATTTT. As protein: CASSLLRGLSSTDTQYF.